The clone carrying this T cell receptor beta chain was picked up a small number of times. Antigen: not known. This sample is drawn from a study of regulatory T cells in long-lasting Graves disease. Whole-study findings and limits: Sharing of public clonotypes was greater in persistent patients (approximately 2,700) than in new patients (around 1,000).

Time point indicated: newly diagnosed GD, antithyroid drugs for less than 3 months. Isolated PBMC RNA provided the starting material for the TCR library. From germline, CDR1 is SGHVS and CDR2 FNYEAQ. Trimming took off 1 base at V and 3 bases at J, with 15 bases between the two ends. This CDR3 has 16 amino acids. The TCR beta library used iRepertoire HTBI primers with Arm-PCR amplification of CDR3. TCRdb itself ran the multiplex PCR reads through MiXCR, one entry per CDR3 protein. The sample has fewer than 650,000 distinct CDR3 sequences; about 15% are singletons. The same sample was also studied in work on T cells in Graves' hyperthyroidism and ophthalmopathy. Per that paper: Ophthalmopathy, as predicted by the model, came a median approximately 6.5 months after the prediction.

Sample: peripheral blood mononuclear cells (PBMCs), taken at new diagnosis, from a patient treated with antithyroid drugs. The receptor's source is a man aged 18 to 30 with Graves disease. V gene TRBV7-6 combines with J gene TRBJ1-2; perhaps TRBD1 as D (5 bases). The CDR3 here is CASSLGGSQGDYGYTF. The CDR3 DNA sequence: TGTGCCAGCAGCTTAGGCGGGTCGCAGGGAGACTATGGCTACACCTTC.